The sample holds many counts of the clone carrying this T cell receptor (beta chain). Unmatched junction bases numbered 5, after V lost 5 bases and J lost 0 bases. There are 15 residues in the CDR3. Germline CDR1 reads ENHRY; CDR2 reads SYGVKD. Patients aged 18 to 65 had newly diagnosed hyperthyroidism of under 2 months' duration. This entry belongs to a study of T cells in Graves' hyperthyroidism and ophthalmopathy. RNA transcripts served as the template for amplifying TCR beta CDR3 regions. The HTBI primer set was used in a first-round RT-PCR of the TCR CDR3. MiXCR, run by TCRdb on the multiplex PCR reads, gives a single entry per CDR3 protein. The repertoire holds 550,000 to 650,000 distinct CDR3 sequences, with approximately 15% as singletons.

This receptor was identified in a woman in her 30s with Graves' hyperthyroidism that later progressed to Graves' ophthalmopathy. Sequencing was carried out using blood. The V call is TRBV10-3, the J call TRBJ2-3; TRBD2 aligns across 7 bases. This chain's CDR3 is CAISFSGTSTDTQYF. As DNA, the CDR3 is TGTGCCATCAGTTTCAGCGGGACTAGCACAGATACGCAGTATTTT.